Presented here are 5 T cell receptor beta chains from one specimen sequenced in a study of blood T cells in healthy people across ages. A second PCR of roughly 7 to 11 cycles used a sample-barcoded 5' primer and a J-beta primer mix. TCRdb fed the 5' RACE reads into MiXCR, producing one record per CDR3 protein. The top ten clones hold roughly 7.7% of a sample with more than 1,400,000 distinct CDR3 sequences, about 40% of them seen once. The source material was blood. The receptors were sampled from a woman between 18 and 30 years old in good health.

CDR3 DNA sequence: TGCAGTGCTGGGACTAGCGGGGCAACCCCGGATACGCAGTATTTT. As protein: CSAGTSGATPDTQYF. The chain combines TRBV20-1 with TRBJ2-3; 13 bases map to TRBD2. The V gene end was trimmed by 5 bases and the J gene end by 6 bases; junction bases not matched to a gene: 8. The CDR3 has 15 residues. Germline CDR1 and CDR2: DFQATT and SNEGSKA (reference sequence).

The V and J genes are TRBV6-1 and TRBJ2-1; 10 bases match TRBD2. With V trimmed by 2 bases and J by 4 bases, 5 bases remained unmatched. The V gene's germline CDR1 is MNHNS and CDR2 SASEGT. The CDR3 has 16 amino acids. CDR3 in amino acids: CASSELTSGLYNEQFF. CDR3 in DNA: TGTGCCAGCAGTGAACTGACTAGCGGGCTTTACAATGAGCAGTTCTTC.

This clonotype was detected a few times. The rearrangement joins TRBV7-2 to TRBJ1-5; no clear D gene. V dropped 1 base and J dropped 4 bases, with 11 bases sitting between them. Germline V gives CDR1 SGHTA, CDR2 FQGNSA. The CDR3 runs to 15 residues. The CDR3 here is CASSLGGGANQPQHF. The CDR3 coding sequence is TGTGCCAGCAGCTTAGGGGGTGGCGCTAATCAGCCCCAGCATTTT. Based on the CDR3 plus reference TRBV7-2 and TRBJ1-5, the full variable domain is GAGVSQSPSNKVTEKGKDVELRCDPISGHTALYWYRQSLGQGLEFLIYFQGNSAPDKSGLPSDRFSAERTGGSVSTLTIQRTQQEDSAVYLCASSLGGGANQPQHFGDGTRLSIL.

The chain is built from TRBV20-1 and TRBJ2-1; 8 nucleotides agree with TRBD1. V lost 5 bases and J lost 6; bases outside the gene matches: 9. The CDR3 is 14 residues long. The germline CDR1 and CDR2 sequences are DFQATT and SNEGSKA (reference sequence). Here the CDR3 reads CSALDRDRFNEQFF. CDR3 DNA: TGCAGTGCTTTGGACAGGGATAGGTTCAATGAGCAGTTCTTC.

This chain joins TRBV5-6 and TRBJ2-6; TRBD1 matches 7 bases. CDR1 and CDR2 (germline): SGHDT, YYEEEE. V shed 2 bases, J shed 3 bases, and the junction held 8 bases outside the gene matches. The CDR3 sequence is 17 residues long. This CDR3 reads CASSFGQALGGANVLTF. The CDR3 DNA is TGTGCCAGCAGCTTTGGACAGGCACTAGGTGGGGCCAACGTCCTGACTTTC.